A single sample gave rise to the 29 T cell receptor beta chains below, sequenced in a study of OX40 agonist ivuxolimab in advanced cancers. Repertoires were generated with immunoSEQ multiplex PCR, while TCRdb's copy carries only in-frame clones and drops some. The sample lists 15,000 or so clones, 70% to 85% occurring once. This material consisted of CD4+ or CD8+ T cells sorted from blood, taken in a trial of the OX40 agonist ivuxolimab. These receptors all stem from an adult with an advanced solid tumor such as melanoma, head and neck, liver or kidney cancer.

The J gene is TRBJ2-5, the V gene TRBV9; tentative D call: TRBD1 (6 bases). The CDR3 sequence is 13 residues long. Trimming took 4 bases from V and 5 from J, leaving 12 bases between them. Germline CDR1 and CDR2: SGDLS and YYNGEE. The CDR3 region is CASSYRDFETQYF. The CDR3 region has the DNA TGTGCCAGCAGCTACAGGGATTTTGAGACCCAGTACTTC.

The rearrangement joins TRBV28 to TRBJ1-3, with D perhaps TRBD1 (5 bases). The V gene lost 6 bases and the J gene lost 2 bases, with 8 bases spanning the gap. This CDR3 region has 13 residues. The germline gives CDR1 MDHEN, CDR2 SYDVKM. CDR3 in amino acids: CASRGGPGNTIYF. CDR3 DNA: TGTGCCAGCAGGGGGGGACCTGGAAACACCATATATTTT.

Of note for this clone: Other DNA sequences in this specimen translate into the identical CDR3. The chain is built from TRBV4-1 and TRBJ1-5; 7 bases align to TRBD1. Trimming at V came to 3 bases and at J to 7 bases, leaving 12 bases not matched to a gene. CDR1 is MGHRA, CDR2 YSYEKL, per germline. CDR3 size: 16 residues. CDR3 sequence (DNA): TGCGCCAGCAGCCAGGATCAGGGGGTGGGTGAACAGCCCCAGCATTTT. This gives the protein CASSQDQGVGEQPQHF.

Written as DNA, the CDR3 is TGTGCCAGCAGTGAAGTAGCTAGCGGGAGGATCTCGCAGTATTTT. As protein: CASSEVASGRISQYF. The chain recombines TRBV2 with TRBJ2-3; 11 nucleotides agree with TRBD2. J was trimmed by 10 bases and V by 1 base; bases with no gene match: 7. This CDR3 is 15 amino acids long. The V gene's germline CDR1 is SNHLY and CDR2 FYNNEI.

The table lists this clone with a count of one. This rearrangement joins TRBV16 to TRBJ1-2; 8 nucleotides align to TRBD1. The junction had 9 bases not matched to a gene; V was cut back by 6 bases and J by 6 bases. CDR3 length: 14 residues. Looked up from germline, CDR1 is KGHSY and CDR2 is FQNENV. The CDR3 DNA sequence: TGTGCCAGCAGTCAACTAGGGACAGGAGATGGCTACACCTTC. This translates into CASSQLGTGDGYTF.

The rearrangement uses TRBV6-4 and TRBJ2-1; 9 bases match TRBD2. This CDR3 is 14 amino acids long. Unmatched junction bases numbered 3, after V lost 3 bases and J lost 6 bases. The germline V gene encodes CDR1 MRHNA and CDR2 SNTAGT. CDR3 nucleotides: TGTGCCAGCAGTGAAAAAGCGGGAGGCAATGAGCAGTTCTTC. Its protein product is CASSEKAGGNEQFF.

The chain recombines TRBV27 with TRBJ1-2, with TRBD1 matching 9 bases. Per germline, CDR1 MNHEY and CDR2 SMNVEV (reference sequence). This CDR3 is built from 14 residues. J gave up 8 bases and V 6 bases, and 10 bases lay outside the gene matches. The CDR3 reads CASRGTGWSKGYTF. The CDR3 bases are TGTGCCAGCAGGGGGACAGGGTGGAGTAAAGGCTACACCTTC.

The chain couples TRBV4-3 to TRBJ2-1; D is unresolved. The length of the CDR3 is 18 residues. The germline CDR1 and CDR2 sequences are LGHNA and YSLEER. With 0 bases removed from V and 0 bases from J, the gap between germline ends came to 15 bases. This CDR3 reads CASSQERLAESSYNEQFF. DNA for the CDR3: TGCGCCAGCAGCCAAGAACGGTTGGCGGAAAGCTCCTACAATGAGCAGTTCTTC.

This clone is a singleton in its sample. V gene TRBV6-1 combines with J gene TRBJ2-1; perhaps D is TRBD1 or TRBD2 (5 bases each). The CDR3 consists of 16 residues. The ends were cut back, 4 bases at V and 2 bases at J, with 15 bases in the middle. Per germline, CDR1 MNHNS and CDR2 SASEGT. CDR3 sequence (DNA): TGTGCCAGCAGTGCCGGGTGGGGGATCACCTACAATGAGCAGTTCTTC. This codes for CASSAGWGITYNEQFF.

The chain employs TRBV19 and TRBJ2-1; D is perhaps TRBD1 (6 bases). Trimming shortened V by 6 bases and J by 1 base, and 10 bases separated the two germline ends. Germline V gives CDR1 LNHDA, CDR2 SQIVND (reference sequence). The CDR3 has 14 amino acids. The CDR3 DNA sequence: TGTGCCAGTAGCCACAGGGTTTCCTACAATGAGCAGTTCTTC. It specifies CASSHRVSYNEQFF.

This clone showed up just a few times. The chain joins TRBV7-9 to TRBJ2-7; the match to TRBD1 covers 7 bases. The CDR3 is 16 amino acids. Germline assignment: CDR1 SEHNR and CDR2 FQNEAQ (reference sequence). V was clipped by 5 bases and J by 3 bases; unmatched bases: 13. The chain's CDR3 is CASSPRPQGKDYEQYF. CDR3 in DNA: TGTGCCAGCAGCCCGAGACCACAGGGGAAGGACTACGAGCAGTACTTC.

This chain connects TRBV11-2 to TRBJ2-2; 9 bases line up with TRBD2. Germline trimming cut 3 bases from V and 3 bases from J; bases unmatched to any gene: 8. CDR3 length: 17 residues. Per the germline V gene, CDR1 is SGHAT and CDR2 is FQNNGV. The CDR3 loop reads CASSLGGREGYTGELFF. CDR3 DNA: TGTGCCAGCAGCTTGGGGGGGCGGGAGGGGTACACCGGGGAGCTGTTTTTT. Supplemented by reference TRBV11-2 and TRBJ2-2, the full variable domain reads EAGVAQSPRYKIIEKRQSVAFWCNPISGHATLYWYQQILGQGPKLLIQFQNNGVVDDSQLPKDRFSAERLKGVDSTLKIQPAKLEDSAVYLCASSLGGREGYTGELFFGEGSRLTVL.

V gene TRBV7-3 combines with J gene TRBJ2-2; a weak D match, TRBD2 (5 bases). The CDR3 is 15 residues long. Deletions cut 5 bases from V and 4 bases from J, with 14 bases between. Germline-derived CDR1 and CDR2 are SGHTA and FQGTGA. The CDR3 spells CASSPSDLPTGELFF. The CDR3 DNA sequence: TGTGCCAGCAGCCCCTCGGACTTACCCACCGGGGAGCTGTTTTTT.

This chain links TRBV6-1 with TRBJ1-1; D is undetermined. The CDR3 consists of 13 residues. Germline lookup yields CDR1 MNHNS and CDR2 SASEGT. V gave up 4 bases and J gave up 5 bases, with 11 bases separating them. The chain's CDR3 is CASSAWGGTEAFF. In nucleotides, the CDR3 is TGTGCCAGCAGTGCATGGGGAGGAACTGAAGCTTTCTTT.

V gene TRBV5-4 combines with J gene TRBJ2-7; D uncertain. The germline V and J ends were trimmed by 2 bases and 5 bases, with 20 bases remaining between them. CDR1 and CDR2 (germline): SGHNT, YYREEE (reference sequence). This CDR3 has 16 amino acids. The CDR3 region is CASSFGVRDAANEQYF. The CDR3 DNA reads TGTGCCAGCAGCTTTGGAGTTCGTGACGCCGCCAACGAGCAGTACTTC.

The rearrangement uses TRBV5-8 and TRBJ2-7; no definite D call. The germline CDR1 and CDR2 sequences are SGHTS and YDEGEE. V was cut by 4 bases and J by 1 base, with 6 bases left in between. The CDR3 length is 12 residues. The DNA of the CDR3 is TGTGCCAGCAGCCTTTCTTCCTACGAGCAGTACTTC. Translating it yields CASSLSSYEQYF.

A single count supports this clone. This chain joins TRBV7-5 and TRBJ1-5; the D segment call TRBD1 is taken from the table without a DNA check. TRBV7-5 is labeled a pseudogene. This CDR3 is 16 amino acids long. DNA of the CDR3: TGTGCCAGAAGCCCACTACAGGGTGGAAGCAATCAGCCCCAGCATTTT. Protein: CARSPLQGGSNQPQHF.

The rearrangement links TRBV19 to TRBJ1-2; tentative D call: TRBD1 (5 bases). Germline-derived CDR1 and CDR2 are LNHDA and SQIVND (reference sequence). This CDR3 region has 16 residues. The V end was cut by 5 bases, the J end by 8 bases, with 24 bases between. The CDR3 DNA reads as TGTGCCAGTAGTTTTCGCACACCCGGGGCGCCGGGCGGCTACACCTTC. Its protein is CASSFRTPGAPGGYTF.

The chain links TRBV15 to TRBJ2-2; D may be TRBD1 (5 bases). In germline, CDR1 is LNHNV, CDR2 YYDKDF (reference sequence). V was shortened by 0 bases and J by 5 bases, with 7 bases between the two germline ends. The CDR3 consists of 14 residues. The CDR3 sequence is CATSRETETGELFF. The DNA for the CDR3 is TGTGCCACCAGCAGAGAGACAGAGACCGGGGAGCTGTTTTTT.

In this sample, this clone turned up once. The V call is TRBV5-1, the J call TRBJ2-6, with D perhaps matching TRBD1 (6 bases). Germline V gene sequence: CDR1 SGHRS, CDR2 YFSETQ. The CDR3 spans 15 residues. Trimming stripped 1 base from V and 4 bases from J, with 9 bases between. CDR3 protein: CASSLTGSGANVLTF. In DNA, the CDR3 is TGCGCCAGCAGCTTGACAGGGTCCGGGGCCAACGTCCTGACTTTC.

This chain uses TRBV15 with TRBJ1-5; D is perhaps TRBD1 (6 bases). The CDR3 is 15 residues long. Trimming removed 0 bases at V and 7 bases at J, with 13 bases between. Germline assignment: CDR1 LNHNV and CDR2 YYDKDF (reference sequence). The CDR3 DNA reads TGTGCCACCAGCAGAGAACGAGAGGGGGGGCAGCCCCAGCATTTT. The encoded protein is CATSREREGGQPQHF. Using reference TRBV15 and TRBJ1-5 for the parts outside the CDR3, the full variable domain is DAMVIQNPRYQVTQFGKPVTLSCSQTLNHNVMYWYQQKSSQAPKLLFHYYDKDFNNEADTPDNFQSRRPNTSFCFLDIRSPGLGDTAMYLCATSREREGGQPQHFGDGTRLSIL.

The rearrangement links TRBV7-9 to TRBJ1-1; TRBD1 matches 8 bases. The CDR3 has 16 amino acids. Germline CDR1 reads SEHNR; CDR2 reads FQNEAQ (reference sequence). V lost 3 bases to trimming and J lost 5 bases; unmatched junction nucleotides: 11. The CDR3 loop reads CASSFTQGAMGTEAFF. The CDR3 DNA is TGTGCCAGCAGCTTTACCCAGGGGGCTATGGGGACTGAAGCTTTCTTT. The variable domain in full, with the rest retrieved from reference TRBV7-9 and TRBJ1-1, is DTGVSQNPRHKITKRGQNVTFRCDPISEHNRLYWYRQTLGQGPEFLTYFQNEAQLEKSRLLSDRFSAERPKGSFSTLEIQRTEQGDSAMYLCASSFTQGAMGTEAFFGQGTRLTVV.

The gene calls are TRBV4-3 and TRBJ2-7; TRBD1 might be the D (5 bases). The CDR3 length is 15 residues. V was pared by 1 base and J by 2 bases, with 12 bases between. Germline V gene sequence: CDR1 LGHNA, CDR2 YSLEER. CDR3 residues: CASSQVETDTYEQYF. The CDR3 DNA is TGCGCCAGCAGCCAAGTGGAGACGGACACCTACGAGCAGTACTTC.

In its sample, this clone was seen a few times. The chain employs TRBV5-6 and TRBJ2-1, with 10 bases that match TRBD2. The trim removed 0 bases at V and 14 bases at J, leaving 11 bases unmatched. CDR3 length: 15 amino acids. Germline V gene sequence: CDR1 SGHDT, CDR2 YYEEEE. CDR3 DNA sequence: TGTGCCAGCAGCTTGGGAGGTAGCGGGAGGTTGCGGGAGTTCTTC. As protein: CASSLGGSGRLREFF.

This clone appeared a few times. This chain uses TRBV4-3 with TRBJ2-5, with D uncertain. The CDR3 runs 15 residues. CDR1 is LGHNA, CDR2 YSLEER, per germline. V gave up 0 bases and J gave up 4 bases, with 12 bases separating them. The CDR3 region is CASSQDRALAETQYF. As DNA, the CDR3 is TGCGCCAGCAGCCAAGATCGGGCTTTGGCAGAGACCCAGTACTTC.

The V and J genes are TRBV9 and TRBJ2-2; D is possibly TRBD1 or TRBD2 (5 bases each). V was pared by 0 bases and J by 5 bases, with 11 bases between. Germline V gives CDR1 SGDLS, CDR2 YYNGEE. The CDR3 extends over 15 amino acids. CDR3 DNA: TGTGCCAGCAGCGTAGTTATAGGGACGACCGGGGAGCTGTTTTTT. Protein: CASSVVIGTTGELFF. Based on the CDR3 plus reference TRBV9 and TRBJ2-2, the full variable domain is DSGVTQTPKHLITATGQRVTLRCSPRSGDLSVYWYQQSLDQGLQFLIQYYNGEERAKGNILERFSAQQFPDLHSELNLSSLELGDSALYFCASSVVIGTTGELFFGEGSRLTVL.

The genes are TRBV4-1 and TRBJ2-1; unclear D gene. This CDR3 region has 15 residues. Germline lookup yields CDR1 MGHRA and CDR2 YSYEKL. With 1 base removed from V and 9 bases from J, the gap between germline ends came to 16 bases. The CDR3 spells CASSQGSEDLPEQFF. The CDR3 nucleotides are TGCGCCAGCAGCCAAGGATCAGAGGATCTCCCTGAGCAGTTCTTC.

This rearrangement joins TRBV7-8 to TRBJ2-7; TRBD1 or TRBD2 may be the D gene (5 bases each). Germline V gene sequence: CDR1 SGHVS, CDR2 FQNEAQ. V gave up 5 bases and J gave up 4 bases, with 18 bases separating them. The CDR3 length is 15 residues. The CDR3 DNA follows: TGTGCCAGCAGCCCGGGGACGACCTATCTGTACGAGCAGTACTTC. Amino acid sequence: CASSPGTTYLYEQYF.

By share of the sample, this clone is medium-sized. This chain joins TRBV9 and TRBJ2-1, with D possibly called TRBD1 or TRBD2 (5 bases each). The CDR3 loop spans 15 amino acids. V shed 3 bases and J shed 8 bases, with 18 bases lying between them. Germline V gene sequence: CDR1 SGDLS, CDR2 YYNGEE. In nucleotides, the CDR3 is TGTGCCAGCAGCGCCTACGGGGCTGCGAGCGATGAGCAGTTCTTC. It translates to CASSAYGAASDEQFF.